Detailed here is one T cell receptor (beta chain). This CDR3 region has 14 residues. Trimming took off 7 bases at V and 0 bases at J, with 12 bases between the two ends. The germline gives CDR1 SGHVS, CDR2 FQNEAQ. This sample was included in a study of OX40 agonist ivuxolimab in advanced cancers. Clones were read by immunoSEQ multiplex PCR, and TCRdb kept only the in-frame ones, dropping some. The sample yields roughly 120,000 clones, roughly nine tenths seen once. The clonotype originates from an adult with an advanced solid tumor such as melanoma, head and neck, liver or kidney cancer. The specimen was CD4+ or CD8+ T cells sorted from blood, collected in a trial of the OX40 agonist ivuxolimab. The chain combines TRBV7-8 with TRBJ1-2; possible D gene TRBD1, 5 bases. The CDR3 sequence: CASTRQTANYGYTF. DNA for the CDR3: TGTGCCAGCACCCGGCAGACAGCTAACTATGGCTACACCTTC. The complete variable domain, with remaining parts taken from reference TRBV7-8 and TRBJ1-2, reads GAGVSQSPRYKVAKRGQDVALRCDPISGHVSLFWYQQALGQGPEFLTYFQNEAQLDKSGLPSDRFFAERPEGSVSTLKIQRTQQEDSAVYLCASTRQTANYGYTFGSGTRLTVV.